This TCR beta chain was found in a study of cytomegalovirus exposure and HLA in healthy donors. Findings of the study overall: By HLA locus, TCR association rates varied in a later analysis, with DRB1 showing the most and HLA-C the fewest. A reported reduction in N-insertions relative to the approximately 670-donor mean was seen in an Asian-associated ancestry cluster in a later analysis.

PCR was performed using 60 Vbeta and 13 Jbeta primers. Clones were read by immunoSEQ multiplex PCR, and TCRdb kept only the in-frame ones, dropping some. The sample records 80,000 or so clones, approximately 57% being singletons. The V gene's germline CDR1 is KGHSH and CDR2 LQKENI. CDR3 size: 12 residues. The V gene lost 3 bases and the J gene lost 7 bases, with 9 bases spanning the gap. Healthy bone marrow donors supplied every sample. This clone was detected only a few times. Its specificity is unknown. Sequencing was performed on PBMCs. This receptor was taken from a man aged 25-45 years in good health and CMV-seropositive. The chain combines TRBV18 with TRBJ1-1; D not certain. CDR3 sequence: CASSPSRNEAFF. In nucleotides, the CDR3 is TGTGCCAGCTCACCCTCCAGAAATGAAGCTTTCTTT.